Presented here are 27 T cell receptor beta chains from one specimen sequenced in a study of CD8 T cells in ankylosing spondylitis. TCRdb recomputed calls from the 5' RACE reads with MiXCR, one row per CDR3 protein. The table lists under 300,000 distinct CDR3 sequences, roughly a tenth of them singletons. The sequenced material came from blood, either unsorted or a sorted T cell fraction (not recorded which). The receptor source for this set is a male donor with ankylosing spondylitis or in good health (not recorded which).

The genes are TRBV5-1 and TRBJ1-2; D is ambiguous. With 4 bases removed from V and 4 bases from J, the gap between germline ends came to 14 bases. The CDR3 sequence is 14 residues long. Germline values: CDR1 SGHRS, CDR2 YFSETQ. The CDR3 DNA is TGCGCCAGCAGCCCCGGAGGAATGCCCTATGGCTACACCTTC. It specifies CASSPGGMPYGYTF.

This clonotype was recorded at least ten times. The gene calls are TRBV20-1 and TRBJ1-1; possible D gene TRBD1, 6 bases. The CDR3 is made up of 15 amino acids. The V end lost 6 bases, the J end lost 1 base, and 18 bases lay between the germline ends. From germline, CDR1 is DFQATT and CDR2 SNEGSKA (reference sequence). The CDR3 reads CSAPLSGVGNTEAFF. The CDR3 DNA is TGCAGTGCCCCGTTGTCAGGGGTGGGGAACACTGAAGCTTTCTTT.

This clonotype was recorded at least ten times. Here the CDR3 DNA reads TGCAGTGCTAGGGACAGTTTTTCCTACGAGCAGTACTTC. As protein: CSARDSFSYEQYF. V and J are TRBV20-1 and TRBJ2-7; D is perhaps TRBD1 (6 bases). Germline CDR1 and CDR2: DFQATT and SNEGSKA (reference sequence). The ends were cut back, 3 bases at V and 1 base at J, with 10 bases in the middle. The CDR3 is 13 amino acids.

Many counts were recorded for this clonotype. V and J are TRBV20-1 and TRBJ1-5; D uncertain. Germline CDR1 is DFQATT and CDR2 is SNEGSKA (reference sequence). This CDR3 region has 15 residues. The V end was cut by 3 bases, the J end by 0 bases, with 12 bases between. CDR3: CSAREQQNSNQPQHF. In DNA form, the CDR3 reads TGCAGTGCTAGGGAACAACAGAATAGCAATCAGCCCCAGCATTTT.

On this clonotype: A clone one base away is much larger, so this may be a read error. V gene TRBV3-1 combines with J gene TRBJ2-3, with a tentative D call TRBD1 (5 bases). The CDR3 runs 11 residues. Trimming removed 6 bases from V and 4 bases from J, with 5 bases in between. Germline V gene lookup returns CDR1 LGHDT and CDR2 YNNKEL (reference sequence). CDR3 amino acids: CASRGADTQYF. The CDR3 coding sequence is TGTGCCAGCAGAGGGGCAGATACGCAGTATTTT.

The chain joins TRBV30 to TRBJ2-2, with TRBD1 matching over 7 bases. Germline assignment: CDR1 GTSNPN and CDR2 SVGIG (reference sequence). The CDR3 contains 13 residues. After removal of 6 bases from V and 8 bases from J, the junction contained 9 bases not matched to a gene. The CDR3 region is CACTGTVLGELFF. CDR3 bases: TGTGCCTGCACCGGGACAGTCTTAGGGGAGCTGTTTTTT.

This clonotype was found many times. This chain uses TRBV14 with TRBJ2-7; D unclear. With 4 bases removed from V and 3 bases from J, the gap between germline ends came to 16 bases. The CDR3 runs 15 residues. Germline lookup yields CDR1 SGHDN and CDR2 FVKESK. CDR3 residues: CASSPLIGMGYEQYF. DNA of the CDR3: TGTGCCAGCAGCCCCCTAATAGGGATGGGCTACGAGCAGTACTTC.

This clonotype appeared many times. The chain employs TRBV12-3 or TRBV12-4 and TRBJ1-2; no clear D. With 3 bases removed from V and 8 bases from J, the gap between germline ends came to 7 bases. The CDR3 has 11 amino acids. CDR3 in DNA: TGTGCCAGCAGTTTTATGGAGGGCTACACCTTC. Translated: CASSFMEGYTF.

This clonotype was observed a handful of times. The chain recombines TRBV12-3 or TRBV12-4 with TRBJ1-1, with D perhaps TRBD1 (5 bases). There are 12 residues in the CDR3. The V and J ends lost 7 bases and 7 bases respectively, with 13 bases between them. The CDR3 DNA is TGTGCCAGCAATCGAGCGGGGGATGAAGCTTTCTTT. This codes for CASNRAGDEAFF.

V and J are TRBV12-3 or TRBV12-4 and TRBJ1-1; D is uncertain. The CDR3 covers 13 residues. V shed 5 bases and J shed 10 bases, with 17 bases lying between them. The CDR3 DNA sequence: TGTGCCAGCAGTCCCACCCGGGCGTTCGGAGCTTTCTTT. As protein: CASSPTRAFGAFF.

Points on this clonotype: One base away lies a much larger clone, so this may be a sequencing read error. The J gene is TRBJ2-7, the V gene TRBV30; D is perhaps TRBD1 (6 bases). The CDR3 sequence is 15 residues long. Germline CDR1 reads GTSNPN; CDR2 reads SVGIG (reference sequence). This CDR3 reads CARSVKGGVSYEQYF. The CDR3 DNA sequence: TGTGCCCGGAGTGTGAAAGGGGGTGTCTCCTACGAGCAGTACTTC.

This clonotype has more than one count but fewer than ten. V and J are TRBV7-2 and TRBJ2-2; 10 bases line up with TRBD1. Germline V CDR1 and CDR2: SGHTA, FQGNSA. V gave up 7 bases and J gave up 10 bases; unmatched junction bases: 15. The CDR3 contains 16 residues. CDR3 coding DNA: TGTGCCAGCACCTCCCCCGGGACAGGGGTCAGGAAGGAGCTGTTTTTT. Its translation: CASTSPGTGVRKELFF. The whole variable domain, remainder taken from reference TRBV7-2 and TRBJ2-2, is GAGVSQSPSNKVTEKGKDVELRCDPISGHTALYWYRQSLGQGLEFLIYFQGNSAPDKSGLPSDRFSAERTGGSVSTLTIQRTQQEDSAVYLCASTSPGTGVRKELFFGEGSRLTVL.

This clonotype appeared many times. This sequence joins TRBV30 and TRBJ2-5; TRBD1 matches 8 bases. Looked up from germline, CDR1 is GTSNPN and CDR2 is SVGIG (reference sequence). Unmatched junction bases numbered 8, after V lost 4 bases and J lost 1 base. The CDR3 contains 15 residues. This CDR3 reads CAWTPGQGIQETQYF. The CDR3 DNA reads TGTGCCTGGACCCCCGGACAGGGAATCCAAGAGACCCAGTACTTC.

This clonotype was found a few times. The chain links TRBV6-4 to TRBJ2-4, with D possibly matching TRBD2 (6 bases). V gave up 4 bases and J gave up 8 bases, with 12 bases separating them. CDR3 size: 13 residues. Germline V CDR1 and CDR2: MRHNA, SNTAGT. The CDR3 nucleotides read TGTGCCAGCAGTGCCTTACCGGGAGACATTCAGTACTTC. Protein sequence: CASSALPGDIQYF.

This clonotype was counted at least ten times. V is TRBV3-1 and J is TRBJ2-1; 9 bases match TRBD2. V was clipped by 1 base and J by 0 bases; unmatched bases: 7. The V gene's germline CDR1 is LGHDT and CDR2 YNNKEL (reference sequence). This CDR3 is built from 18 residues. The CDR3 DNA follows: TGTGCCAGCAGCCAAGTTCCTAGCGGGACGGGCTCCTACAATGAGCAGTTCTTC. Its translation is CASSQVPSGTGSYNEQFF.

This clonotype has a count of ten or more. The J gene is TRBJ1-5, the V gene TRBV30; no reliable D call. Germline assignment: CDR1 GTSNPN and CDR2 SVGIG (reference sequence). The CDR3 is made up of 12 amino acids. V lost 3 bases and J 7 bases, leaving 10 bases between the germline ends. The chain's CDR3 is CAWSWEGQPQHF. The CDR3, as DNA: TGTGCCTGGAGCTGGGAAGGCCAGCCCCAGCATTTT.

This clonotype has a count of ten or more. V gene TRBV10-2 combines with J gene TRBJ1-1, with 8 bases that match TRBD1. The V gene end was trimmed by 6 bases and the J gene end by 4 bases; junction bases not matched to a gene: 10. The CDR3 has 15 residues. Germline lookup yields CDR1 WSHSY and CDR2 SAAADI. CDR3 region: CASRTIPGGLTEAFF. The DNA of the CDR3 is TGCGCCAGCAGGACTATCCCAGGGGGCCTCACTGAAGCTTTCTTT.

V is TRBV29-1 and J is TRBJ2-1; unclear D gene. V gave up 3 bases and J gave up 0 bases, with 9 bases separating them. From germline, CDR1 is SQVTM and CDR2 ANQGSEA. The CDR3 is 14 residues long. In nucleotides, the CDR3 is TGCAGCGTTGATGTGGCAGTCTCCTACAATGAGCAGTTCTTC. Translated, it gives CSVDVAVSYNEQFF.

The CDR3 DNA sequence: TGTGCCAGCAGCTTAAGAGCCGGGCAGAACGACGAGCAGTACTTC. This translates into CASSLRAGQNDEQYF. This chain connects TRBV7-6 to TRBJ2-7; D unclear. Germline V gives CDR1 SGHVS, CDR2 FNYEAQ. Trimming took 2 bases from V and 5 from J, leaving 16 bases between them. The CDR3 has 15 amino acids.

This clonotype was detected many times. This chain links TRBV7-2 with TRBJ2-1, with 12 bases lining up with TRBD2. CDR1 and CDR2 from the germline V gene are SGHTA and FQGNSA. The V and J ends lost 2 bases and 4 bases, in that order; junction bases with no gene match: 3. The CDR3 sequence is 16 residues long. CDR3 region: CASSLRLAGAYNEQFF. The CDR3 nucleotides are TGTGCCAGCAGCTTACGACTAGCGGGGGCTTACAATGAGCAGTTCTTC.

This clonotype was counted many times. The gene calls are TRBV18 and TRBJ1-1, with 11 bases fitting TRBD1. Germline V CDR1 and CDR2: KGHSH, LQKENI. J was trimmed by 5 bases and V by 3 bases; bases with no gene match: 11. CDR3 size: 17 residues. The CDR3 here is CASSPRTGGVGWTEAFF. The DNA for the CDR3 is TGTGCCAGCTCACCTCGGACAGGGGGCGTAGGATGGACTGAAGCTTTCTTT. The whole variable domain, remainder taken from reference TRBV18 and TRBJ1-1, is NAGVMQNPRHLVRRRGQEARLRCSPMKGHSHVYWYRQLPEEGLKFMVYLQKENIIDESGMPKERFSAEFPKEGPSILRIQQVVRGDSAAYFCASSPRTGGVGWTEAFFGQGTRLTVV.

This clonotype occurred many times. The rearrangement links TRBV20-1 to TRBJ1-5, with 10 bases fitting TRBD1. Germline V gene sequence: CDR1 DFQATT, CDR2 SNEGSKA (reference sequence). The CDR3 runs to 15 residues. Trimming removed 3 bases from V and 2 bases from J; junction bases left unmatched: 4. In DNA form, the CDR3 reads TGCAGTGCTAGGGACAGGGGGACAGGCAATCAGCCCCAGCATTTT. It codes for CSARDRGTGNQPQHF.

This clonotype came up once. The gene calls are TRBV10-2 and TRBJ1-3, with D unresolved. Trimming left V 4 bases short and J 4 bases short, with 8 bases between. Germline V gene sequence: CDR1 WSHSY, CDR2 SAAADI. This CDR3 region has 13 residues. CDR3 sequence (DNA): TGCGCCAGCAGTGGGGGTGTGGGAAACACCATATATTTT. It encodes CASSGGVGNTIYF.

This clonotype was seen ten or more times. The chain has TRBV2 and TRBJ2-5; D not certain. V was clipped by 5 bases and J by 0 bases, with 7 bases between them. The V gene's germline CDR1 is SNHLY and CDR2 FYNNEI. This CDR3 contains 13 residues. Here the CDR3 DNA reads TGTGCCAGCAGTATCAACAACCAAGAGACCCAGTACTTC. It is translated as CASSINNQETQYF.

This clonotype was found a few times. The J gene is TRBJ2-7, the V gene TRBV4-1; D gene uncertain. The CDR3 length is 16 residues. Germline CDR1 is MGHRA and CDR2 is YSYEKL. The V and J ends lost 1 base and 0 bases respectively, with 13 bases between them. The DNA of the CDR3 is TGCGCCAGCAGCCAAGTACTCACAGTCCTCTCCTACGAGCAGTACTTC. Translated: CASSQVLTVLSYEQYF.

This clonotype was observed at least ten times. The V and J genes are TRBV20-1 and TRBJ1-1; D call uncertain. Germline CDR1 is DFQATT and CDR2 is SNEGSKA (reference sequence). The length of the CDR3 is 11 residues. V shed 3 bases and J shed 8 bases, with 10 bases lying between them. DNA for the CDR3: TGCAGTGCTAGTACGGCTACCGAAGCTTTCTTT. Its translation: CSASTATEAFF.

This clonotype was found many times. The CDR3 reads CAWSVESQETQYF. CDR3 coding DNA: TGTGCCTGGAGTGTCGAATCCCAAGAGACCCAGTACTTC. The chain is built from TRBV30 and TRBJ2-5, with D hard to call. The V end lost 0 bases, the J end lost 1 base, and 6 bases lay between the germline ends. The CDR3 sequence is 13 residues long. Germline V gives CDR1 GTSNPN, CDR2 SVGIG (reference sequence).